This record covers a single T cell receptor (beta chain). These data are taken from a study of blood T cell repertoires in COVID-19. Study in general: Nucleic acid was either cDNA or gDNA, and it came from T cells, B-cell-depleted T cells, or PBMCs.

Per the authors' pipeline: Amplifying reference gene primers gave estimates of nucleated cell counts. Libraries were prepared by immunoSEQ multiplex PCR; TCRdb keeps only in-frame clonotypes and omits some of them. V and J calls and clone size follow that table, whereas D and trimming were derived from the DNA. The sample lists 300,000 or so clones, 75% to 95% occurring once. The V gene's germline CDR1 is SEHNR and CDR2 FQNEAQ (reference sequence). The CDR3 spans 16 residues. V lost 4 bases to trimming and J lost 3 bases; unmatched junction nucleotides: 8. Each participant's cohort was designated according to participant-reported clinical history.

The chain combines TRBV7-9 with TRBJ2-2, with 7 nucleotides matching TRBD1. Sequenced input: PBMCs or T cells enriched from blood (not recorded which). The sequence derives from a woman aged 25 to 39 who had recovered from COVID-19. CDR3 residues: CASSYRTGQDTGELFF. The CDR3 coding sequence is TGTGCCAGCAGCTACCGGACAGGTCAGGACACCGGGGAGCTGTTTTTT.